This TCR beta chain was profiled in a study of Graves' ophthalmopathy and Graves' hyperthyroidism. At least ten counts were recorded for this clonotype. RNA transcripts provided the template for amplifying TCR beta CDR3 regions. Second-round multiplex PCR came after first-round RT-PCR with HTBI primers. TCRdb re-called the multiplex PCR reads with MiXCR, one entry per CDR3 protein. The data hold about 410,000 distinct CDR3 sequences, with 15% to 20% observed a single time. The CDR3 is 16 residues long. Trimming shortened V by 2 bases and J by 5 bases, and 19 bases separated the two germline ends. The V gene's germline CDR1 is MGHDK and CDR2 SYGVNS. Every ophthalmopathy donor presented moderate-to-severe activity, CAS ≥3, NOSPECS ≥4 and duration under 3 months. Sampling 10 ml of fresh peripheral blood provided the PBMCs.

The origin of this receptor is a woman in her late teens or twenties with Graves' ophthalmopathy. The chain recombines TRBV25-1 with TRBJ2-7; a weak D match, TRBD2 (5 bases). The sequenced material came from peripheral blood. In nucleotides, the CDR3 is TGTGCCAGCAGTGAACCCGCCGATTCGGGAACCAACGAGCAGTACTTC. The encoded protein is CASSEPADSGTNEQYF.